This TCR beta chain was captured by sequencing in a study of T-cell memory formation after mild COVID-19. This clonotype came up a few times. This CDR3 contains 16 residues. Germline CDR1 is MNHEY and CDR2 is SMNVEV (reference sequence). After removal of 3 bases from V and 1 base from J, the junction contained 7 bases not matched to a gene. TCRdb reprocessed the 5' RACE reads via MiXCR and lists one record per CDR3 protein. The sample consists of hundreds of thousands of distinct CDR3 sequences, 16% of them appearing once. Sequences were obtained from PBMCs or a T cell subset sorted from them (not recorded which). The chain joins TRBV27 to TRBJ2-3; 7 bases are shared with TRBD2. This receptor was obtained from a man younger than 35 who had mild COVID-19 (a few samples of this study predate the infection). Cell type and time point are not known. CDR3 bases: TGTGCCAGCAGTTTCCCTTTCAGCGGGGGCACAGATACGCAGTATTTT. Its protein is CASSFPFSGGTDTQYF.